The clone carrying this T cell receptor (beta chain) was seen ten or more times. This entry comes from a study of T-cell memory formation after mild COVID-19. Study details: Largely, TCR clusters stayed within a single donor.

TCRdb re-called the 5' RACE reads through MiXCR, storing one row per CDR3 protein. The sample consists of more than 450,000 distinct CDR3 sequences, over 15% of them appearing once. The CDR3 is 14 amino acids. Trimming removed 5 bases at V and 3 bases at J, with 12 bases between. This clonotype was sampled from an adult woman who had mild COVID-19 (a few samples of this study predate the infection). Cell type and time point are not known. The chain carries TRBV12-3 or TRBV12-4 and TRBJ2-3; tentative D call: TRBD1 (5 bases). The sample was PBMCs or a T cell subset sorted from them (not recorded which). CDR3 sequence: CASSPNRTTDTQYF. CDR3 nucleotides: TGTGCCAGCAGTCCTAATAGGACAACAGATACGCAGTATTTT.